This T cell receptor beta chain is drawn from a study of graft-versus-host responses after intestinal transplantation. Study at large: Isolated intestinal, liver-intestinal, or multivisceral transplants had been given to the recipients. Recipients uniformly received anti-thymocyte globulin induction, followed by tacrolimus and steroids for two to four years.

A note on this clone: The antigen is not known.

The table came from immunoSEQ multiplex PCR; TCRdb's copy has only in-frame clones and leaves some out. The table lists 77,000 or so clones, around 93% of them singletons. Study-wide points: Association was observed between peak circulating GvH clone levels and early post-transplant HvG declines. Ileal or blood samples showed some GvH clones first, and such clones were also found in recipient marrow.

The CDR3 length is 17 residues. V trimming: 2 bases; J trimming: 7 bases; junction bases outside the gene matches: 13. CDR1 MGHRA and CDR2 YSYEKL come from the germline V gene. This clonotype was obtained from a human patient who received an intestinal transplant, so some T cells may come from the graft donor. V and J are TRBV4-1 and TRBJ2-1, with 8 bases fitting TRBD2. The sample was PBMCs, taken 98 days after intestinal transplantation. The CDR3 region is CASSQSSGGVDWNEQFF. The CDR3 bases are TGCGCCAGCAGCCAATCCTCCGGGGGGGTAGATTGGAATGAGCAGTTCTTC.